This TCR beta chain was recovered during a study of cytomegalovirus exposure and HLA in healthy donors (dated by TCRdb to between 2016 and 2019). Concerning the study at large: According to an earlier analysis of 550 to 700 of the donors, 150 million to 200 million T cells yielded 120 million or so unique TCR beta sequences and about 300 Gb of sequence data. About 300 gigabases of sequencing data and approximately 85 million unique TCR sequences were included in an early release covering over 600 HLA-typed donors. The genetic ancestry cluster associated with self-reported Caucasian donors included over 80% of the 350 to 500 genotyped donors. The study aimed to test whether cataloging public T cell receptors could reveal signatures of past pathogen exposure. The study profiled the T cell repertoires of hundreds of subjects by immunosequencing and related them to cytomegalovirus serostatus. Along with the roughly 700-subject first cohort, a separate validation cohort of over a hundred different subjects was used. High-throughput TCR immunosequencing, statistical association of individual TCRs with disease status, and machine learning were combined to predict cytomegalovirus infection status. To study patterns of TCR occurrence, a later analysis re-analyzed previously published TCR beta repertoires from around 700 donors and added high-resolution HLA genotyping. Rather than drawing on any new phenotypic data, the later analysis identified candidate immune exposures from TCR beta sequences and the way those sequences occurred across donors. An earlier analysis of fewer than 700 of the donors applied high-throughput TCR beta sequencing to assess whether each TCR beta V gene segment acted as functional or pseudogenic. Donor age, sex, ethnicity and CMV serostatus were collected together with the repertoire data. In a later genetic analysis, genome-wide SNP genotypes for 398 of the 666 donors were used, and that subset was treated as a discovery cohort. Every discovery cohort repertoire had been produced on one sequencing platform. Class I and class II HLA loci were covered by the typing at four-digit resolution. Typing coverage differed by locus: A, B, C, DRB1 and DQB1 were typed in roughly 620-640 donors, DQA1 in about 500, DPA1 in 600 to 610, and DPB1 in about 450. A few DR-DQ haplotypes were handled as single units for association and clustering because linkage in the cohort was strong. On average, 235,054 unique TCR beta nucleotide sequences were sequenced per donor among 350 to 400 genotyped donors of the cohort, with 15% to 20% of those sequences being non-productive. Study-wide findings and limitations: According to a later analysis, TCR association rates differed among HLA loci, with DRB1 alleles showing the most associated TCRs and HLA-C alleles showing the fewest. The study listed 164 TCR beta chains as associated with cytomegalovirus. A few of the identified cytomegalovirus-associated TCR beta chains were confirmed in vitro to be specific for cytomegalovirus antigens. The only immune exposure information available for the cohort was CMV serostatus. A further reported finding was that TCR beta sequences accurately predicted the HLA-A and HLA-B alleles for most subjects in the first cohort. A later analysis reported that several top co-occurrence clusters appeared linked to parvovirus B19, influenza, CMV and Epstein-Barr virus. In an earlier analysis of some 540 of the donors, most TCR beta V segments appeared in productive rearrangements about 87% or about 30% of the time, broadly matching IMGT annotations. Because some donors lacked HLA typing at each locus, the association tests relied only on the typed subset. In both the original and validation cohorts, the classifier was reported to diagnose cytomegalovirus status with high specificity and sensitivity. The authors suggested that the approach could potentially be extended to other disease states and immunological phenotypes. A later analysis found that HLA-associated TCR beta chains were more clonally expanded and had lower generation probabilities than equally common non-associated chains. A later genetic analysis associated a missense DCLRE1C variant with V-gene and J-gene trimming of TCR beta chains, and an independent cohort replicated the association. When HLA alleles, especially DR and DQ, strongly co-occurred, TCR associations were difficult to assign to individual alleles. Across donors, most TCR sequences were observed very rarely, whereas some public TCRs were present in many individuals. In a later analysis, around 17,000 TCR beta sequences were associated with specific HLA alleles at a false discovery rate of 0.05. According to a later genetic analysis, donors in an Asian-associated ancestry cluster had fewer N-insertions in productive TCRs than the roughly 660-donor mean. The cohort was sequenced for TCR beta chains only, and without alpha or paired-chain data the features that could be detected were limited. The sequencing pipeline was judged likely to have produced a cluster of highly shared sequence variants as a technical artifact. Because counts were too low, about 18 rarely observed V segments, including chromosome 9 orphons, were left out of the earlier analysis of over 550 of the donors. Roughly uniform sequencing depth across donors was assumed in presence/absence analyses, although this assumption may not hold. Linkage disequilibrium might explain the correlated functional status among segregating V segments, but an unknown experimental factor could not be ruled out. The 87-base-pair reads could not distinguish some IMGT-functional V segments, including TRBV6-2 and TRBV6-3, so those segments were excluded. In a later analysis, most CMV-associated TCR beta chains were found to appear HLA-restricted, with HLA associations seemingly driven largely by CMV exposure.

From the germline V gene (reference sequence), CDR1 is SGHNT and CDR2 is YYREEE. Here V drops 2 bases and J drops 0 bases, and the junction holds 5 bases not matched to any gene. The CDR3 has 16 amino acids, counting the end cysteine and phenylalanine. Here the CDR3 DNA is all that survives: 48 bases in frame from base 1. Library construction relied on the immunoSEQ multiplex PCR assay. For the multiplex PCR, a mixture combining 60 forward primers for TCR Vbeta segments and 13 reverse primers for TCR Jbeta segments was used. A multiplex PCR assay on genomic DNA amplified the CDR3 region of rearranged TCR beta genes. Amplified TCR beta libraries were sequenced as 87-base-pair reads on the Illumina HiSeq System. The published analysis was carried out like this. In a later analysis, 70 million to 95 million unique TCR beta chains were counted across the 690 or so repertoires, and approximately 11 million of these chains were shared by at least two donors. Raw reads were error-corrected and collapsed into unique sequences by a nearest-neighbor algorithm in which closely related sequences were merged to remove PCR and sequencing errors. To assign V, D and J gene segments, CDR3 sequences were aligned to IMGT reference sequences. For a sequence to be retained, at least a six-nucleotide match to both a V gene segment and a J gene segment was required. A rearrangement counted as productive if the CDR3 had no stop codons and remained in frame with V and J, and every other rearrangement counted as non-productive. CDR3 was defined by IMGT convention, running from the second conserved V-encoded cysteine to the conserved J-encoded phenylalanine. The earlier analysis of about 570 of the donors excluded any sequence lacking an unambiguous match to a single V gene segment. An earlier analysis of 500 to 600 of the donors classified V segments as functional when productive rearrangements were above 56.7% and as segregating when the standard deviation between donors was above 5%. To diagnose cytomegalovirus status from the catalog of TCR beta chain sequences, a statistical classification framework was built. V and J gene assignment, in a later analysis, came from comparing TCR nucleotide sequences with IMGT/GENE-DB human TR gene sequences. Using the TCRdist pipeline, a later analysis assigned CDR3 sequences along with most-parsimonious VDJ recombination scenarios. In a later analysis, every TCR beta chain was defined by the combination of its CDR3 amino acid sequence and its V-gene family, and reads without a unique V-gene family were dropped. In a later analysis, nearly 600 highly shared, low-generation-probability nucleotide sequences were removed to address suspected cross-contamination and a sequencing artifact. In a later analysis, a clonal expansion index for each public chain was calculated from normalized within-repertoire ranks of inferred template counts. In a later analysis, generation probabilities were computed with a VDJ recombination model fitted to out-of-frame rearrangements, and the resulting probabilities were checked against IGoR. Hypergeometric tests were used in a later analysis to score TCR-TCR, TCR-HLA and TCR-CMV co-occurrence, with a repertoire-size bias correction applied to the TCR pairs. To estimate false discovery rates, a later analysis permuted the HLA or CMV assignments 20 times. In a later analysis, co-occurring TCRs were grouped with DBSCAN, and TCRdist sequence similarity was added when clustering was performed within HLA-allele-positive subsets. Co-occurrence clustering excluded repertoires with fewer than 30,000 or more than 120,000 public chains, plus five with anomalous nucleotide sharing. TCRdb re-hosts the immuneACCESS table, in-frame sequences only. Its copies lack some clones; in the studies checked, an unresolved V gene accounts for under half of them, and the cause for the rest is not known. V and J calls and clone size are as listed in that table; D and trimming were resolved from the DNA. This sample is represented by 95,000 to 150,000 clones; about 60% of them were singletons. Clones ranked in the top ten supply 10% of the sample.

The cohort consisted of 670 or so healthy bone marrow donors. All cohort members were sampled while nominally healthy, although unrecorded immune exposures were likely present. The donor was CMV seropositive and was included in the group of around 300 seropositive cohort members. Each donor provided a peripheral blood sample, and peripheral blood mononuclear cells were used for TCR beta sequencing. The Qiagen DNeasy Blood Extraction Kit was used to extract genomic DNA from the blood cell samples. This clone was seen a few times. Its antigen remains undetermined. Per-nucleotide qualities are absent, and no much larger clonotype sits a single base away.

The chain is made from TRBV5-4 and TRBJ2-7; 10 middle bases align to TRBD2. The receptor's source is a man aged 35 to 55 in good health and CMV-seropositive. The sequenced material came from PBMCs. The CDR3 corresponds to CASSLGAGGNSYEQYF. The DNA sequence is as follows: TGTGCCAGCAGCTTAGGAGCGGGGGGGAACTCCTACGAGCAGTACTTC.